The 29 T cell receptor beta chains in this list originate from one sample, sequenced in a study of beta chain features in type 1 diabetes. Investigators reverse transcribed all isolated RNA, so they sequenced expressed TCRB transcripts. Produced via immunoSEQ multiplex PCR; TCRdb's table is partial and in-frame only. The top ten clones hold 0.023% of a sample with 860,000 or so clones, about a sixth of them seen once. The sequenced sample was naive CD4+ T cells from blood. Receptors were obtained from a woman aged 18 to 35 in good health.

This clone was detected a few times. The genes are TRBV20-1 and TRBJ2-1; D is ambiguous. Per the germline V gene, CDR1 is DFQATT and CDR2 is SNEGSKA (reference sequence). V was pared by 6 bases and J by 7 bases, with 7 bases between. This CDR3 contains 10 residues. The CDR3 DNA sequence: TGCAGTGCGACTCAAAATGAGCAGTTCTTC. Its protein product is CSATQNEQFF.

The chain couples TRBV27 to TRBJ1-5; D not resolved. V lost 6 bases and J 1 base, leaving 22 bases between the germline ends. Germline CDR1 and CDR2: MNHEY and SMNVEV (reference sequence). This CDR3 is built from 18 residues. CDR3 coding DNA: TGTGCCAGCAGCCCACAACCCCGACGAGGTTGGAGCAATCAGCCCCAGCATTTT. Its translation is CASSPQPRRGWSNQPQHF.

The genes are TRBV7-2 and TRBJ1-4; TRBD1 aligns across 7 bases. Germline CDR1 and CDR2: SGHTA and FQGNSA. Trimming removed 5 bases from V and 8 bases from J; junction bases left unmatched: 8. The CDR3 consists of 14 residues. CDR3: CASSPRQGAEKLFF. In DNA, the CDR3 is TGTGCCAGCAGCCCGCGACAGGGTGCGGAAAAACTGTTTTTT.

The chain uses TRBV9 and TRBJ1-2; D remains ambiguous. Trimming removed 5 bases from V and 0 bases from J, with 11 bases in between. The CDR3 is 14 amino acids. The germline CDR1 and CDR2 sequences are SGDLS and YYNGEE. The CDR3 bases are TGTGCCAGCAGTGGAACAACAACTAACTATGGCTACACCTTC. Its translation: CASSGTTTNYGYTF. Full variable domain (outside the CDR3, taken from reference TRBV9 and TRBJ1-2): DSGVTQTPKHLITATGQRVTLRCSPRSGDLSVYWYQQSLDQGLQFLIQYYNGEERAKGNILERFSAQQFPDLHSELNLSSLELGDSALYFCASSGTTTNYGYTFGSGTRLTVV.

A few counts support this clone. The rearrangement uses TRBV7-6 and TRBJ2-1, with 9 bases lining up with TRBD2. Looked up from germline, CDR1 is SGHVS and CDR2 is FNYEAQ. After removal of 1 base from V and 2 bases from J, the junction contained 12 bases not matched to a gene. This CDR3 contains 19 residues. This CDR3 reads CASSLVPPIAGVTYNEQFF. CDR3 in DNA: TGTGCCAGCAGCTTAGTCCCCCCGATAGCGGGAGTTACCTACAATGAGCAGTTCTTC.

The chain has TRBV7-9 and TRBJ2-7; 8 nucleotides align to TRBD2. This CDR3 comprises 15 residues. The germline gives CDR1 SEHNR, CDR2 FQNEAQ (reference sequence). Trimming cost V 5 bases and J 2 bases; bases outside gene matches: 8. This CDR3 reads CASSPKSGSTYEQYF. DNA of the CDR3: TGTGCCAGCAGCCCCAAGAGCGGGAGTACCTACGAGCAGTACTTC.

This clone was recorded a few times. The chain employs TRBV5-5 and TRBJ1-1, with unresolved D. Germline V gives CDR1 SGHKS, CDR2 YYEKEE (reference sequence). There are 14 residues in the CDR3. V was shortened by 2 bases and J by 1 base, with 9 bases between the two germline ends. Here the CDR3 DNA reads TGTGCCAGCAGCTTAGTTCCTGCGAACACTGAAGCTTTCTTT. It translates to CASSLVPANTEAFF.

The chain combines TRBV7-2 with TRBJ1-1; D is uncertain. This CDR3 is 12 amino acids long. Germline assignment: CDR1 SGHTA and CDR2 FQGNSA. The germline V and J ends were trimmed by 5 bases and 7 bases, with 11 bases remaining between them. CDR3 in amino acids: CASSNSRVEAFF. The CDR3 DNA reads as TGTGCCAGCAGCAATAGTAGAGTTGAAGCTTTCTTT.

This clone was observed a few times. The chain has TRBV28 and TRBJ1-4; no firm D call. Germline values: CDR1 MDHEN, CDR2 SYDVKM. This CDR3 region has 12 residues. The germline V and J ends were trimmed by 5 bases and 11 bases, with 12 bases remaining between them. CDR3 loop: CASSQGYSKLFF. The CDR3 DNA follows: TGTGCCAGCAGTCAAGGGTATTCTAAACTGTTTTTT.

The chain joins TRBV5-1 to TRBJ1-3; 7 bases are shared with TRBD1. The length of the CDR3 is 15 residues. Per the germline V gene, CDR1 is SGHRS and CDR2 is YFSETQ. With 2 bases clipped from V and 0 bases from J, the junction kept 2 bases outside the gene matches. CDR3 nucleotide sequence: TGCGCCAGCAGCTTACAGGGGTACTCTGGAAACACCATATATTTT. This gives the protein CASSLQGYSGNTIYF.

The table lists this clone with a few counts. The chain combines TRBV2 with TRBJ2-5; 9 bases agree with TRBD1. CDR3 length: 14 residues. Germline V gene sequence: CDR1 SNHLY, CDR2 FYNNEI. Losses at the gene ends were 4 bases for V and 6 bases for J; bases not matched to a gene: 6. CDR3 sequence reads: CASSGTGGTKTQYF. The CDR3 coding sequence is TGTGCCAGCAGTGGAACAGGGGGCACGAAGACCCAGTACTTC.

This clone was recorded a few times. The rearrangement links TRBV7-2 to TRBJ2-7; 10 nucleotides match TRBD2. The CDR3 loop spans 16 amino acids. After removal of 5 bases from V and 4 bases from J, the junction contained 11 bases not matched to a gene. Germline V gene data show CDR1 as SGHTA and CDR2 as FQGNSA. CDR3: CASSGPASGRKYEQYF. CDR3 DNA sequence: TGTGCCAGCAGCGGGCCGGCTAGCGGGAGAAAATACGAGCAGTACTTC. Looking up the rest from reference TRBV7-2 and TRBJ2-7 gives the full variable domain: GAGVSQSPSNKVTEKGKDVELRCDPISGHTALYWYRQSLGQGLEFLIYFQGNSAPDKSGLPSDRFSAERTGGSVSTLTIQRTQQEDSAVYLCASSGPASGRKYEQYFGPGTRLTVT.

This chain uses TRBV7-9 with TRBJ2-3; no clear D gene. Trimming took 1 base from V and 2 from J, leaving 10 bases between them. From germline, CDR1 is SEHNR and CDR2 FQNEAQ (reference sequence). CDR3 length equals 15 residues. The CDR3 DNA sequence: TGTGCCAGCAGCTTAGATGGCAGCTTCACAGATACGCAGTATTTT. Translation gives CASSLDGSFTDTQYF.

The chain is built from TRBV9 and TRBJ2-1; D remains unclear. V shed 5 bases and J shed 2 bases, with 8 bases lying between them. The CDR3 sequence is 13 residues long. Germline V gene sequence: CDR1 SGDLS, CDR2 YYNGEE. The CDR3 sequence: CASSRDAYNEQFF. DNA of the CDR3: TGTGCCAGCAGTAGGGATGCCTACAATGAGCAGTTCTTC.

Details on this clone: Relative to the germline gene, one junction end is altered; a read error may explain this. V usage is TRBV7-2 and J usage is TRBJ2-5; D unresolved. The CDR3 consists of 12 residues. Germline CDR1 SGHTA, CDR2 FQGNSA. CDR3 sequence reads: CASSQGRETQYF. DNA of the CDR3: TGCGCCAGCAGCCAAGGACGGGAGACCCAGTACTTC.

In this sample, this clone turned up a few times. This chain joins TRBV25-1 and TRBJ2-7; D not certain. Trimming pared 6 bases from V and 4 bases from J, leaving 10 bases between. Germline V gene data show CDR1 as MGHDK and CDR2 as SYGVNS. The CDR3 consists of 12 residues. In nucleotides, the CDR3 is TGTGCCAGCAGCGAGGCCTGGTACGAGCAGTACTTC. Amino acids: CASSEAWYEQYF.

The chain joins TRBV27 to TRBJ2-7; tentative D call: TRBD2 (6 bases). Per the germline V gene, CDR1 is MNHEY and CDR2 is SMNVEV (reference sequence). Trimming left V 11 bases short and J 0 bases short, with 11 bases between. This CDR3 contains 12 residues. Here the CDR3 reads CASGLRSYEQYF. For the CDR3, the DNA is TGTGCCTCGGGACTGCGCTCCTACGAGCAGTACTTC.

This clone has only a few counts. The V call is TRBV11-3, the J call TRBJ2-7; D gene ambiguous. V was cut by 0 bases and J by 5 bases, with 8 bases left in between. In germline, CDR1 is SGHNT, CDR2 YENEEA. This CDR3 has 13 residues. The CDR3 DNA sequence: TGTGCCAGCAGCTTAGATGTTGGGCACGAGCAGTACTTC. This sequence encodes CASSLDVGHEQYF.

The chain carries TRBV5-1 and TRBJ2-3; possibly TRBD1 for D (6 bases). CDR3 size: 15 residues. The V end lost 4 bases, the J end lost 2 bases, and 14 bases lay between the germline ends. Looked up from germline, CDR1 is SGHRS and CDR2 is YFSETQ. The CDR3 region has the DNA TGCGCCAGCAGCAAGGACAGCTCCGACACAGATACGCAGTATTTT. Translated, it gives CASSKDSSDTDTQYF.

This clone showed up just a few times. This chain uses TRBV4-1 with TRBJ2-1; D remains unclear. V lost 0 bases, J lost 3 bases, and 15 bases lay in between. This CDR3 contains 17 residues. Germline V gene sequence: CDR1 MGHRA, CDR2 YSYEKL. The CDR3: CASSQDQVFTDYNEQFF. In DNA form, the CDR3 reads TGCGCCAGCAGCCAAGATCAGGTCTTCACGGACTACAATGAGCAGTTCTTC.

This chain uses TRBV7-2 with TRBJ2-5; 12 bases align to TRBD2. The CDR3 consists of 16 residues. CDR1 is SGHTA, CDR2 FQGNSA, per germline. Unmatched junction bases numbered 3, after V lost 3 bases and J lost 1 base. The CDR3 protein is CASSLSSGRAQETQYF. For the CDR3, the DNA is TGTGCCAGCAGCTTGTCTAGCGGGAGGGCCCAAGAGACCCAGTACTTC.

The CDR3 DNA reads as TGTGCCAGCAGCTTGCGACAGGGGAGCGGGGAGCTGTTTTTT. Translation: CASSLRQGSGELFF. The rearrangement links TRBV7-3 to TRBJ2-2; 8 bases agree with TRBD1. The CDR3 loop spans 14 amino acids. The V gene's germline CDR1 is SGHTA and CDR2 FQGTGA. Losses at the gene ends were 3 bases for V and 7 bases for J; bases not matched to a gene: 4.

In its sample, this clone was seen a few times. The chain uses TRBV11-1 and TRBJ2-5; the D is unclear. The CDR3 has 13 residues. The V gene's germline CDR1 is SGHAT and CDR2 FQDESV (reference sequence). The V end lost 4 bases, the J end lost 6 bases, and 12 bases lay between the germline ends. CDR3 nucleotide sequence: TGTGCCAGCAGCTCCATCCCCCTTAAGACCCAGTACTTC. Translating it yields CASSSIPLKTQYF.

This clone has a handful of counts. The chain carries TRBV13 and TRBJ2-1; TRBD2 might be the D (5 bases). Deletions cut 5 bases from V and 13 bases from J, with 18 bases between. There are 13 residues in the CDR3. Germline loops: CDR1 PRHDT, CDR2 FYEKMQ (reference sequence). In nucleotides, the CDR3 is TGTGCCAGCAGCCAGAGGGTATCCGAGCCACAGTTCTTC. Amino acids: CASSQRVSEPQFF.

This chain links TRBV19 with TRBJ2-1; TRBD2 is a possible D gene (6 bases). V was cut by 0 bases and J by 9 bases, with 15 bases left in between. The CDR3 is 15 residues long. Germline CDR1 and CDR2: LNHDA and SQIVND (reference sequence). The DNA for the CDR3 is TGTGCCAGTAGTATAGATGCAATATTTAGCGGTGAGCAGTTCTTC. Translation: CASSIDAIFSGEQFF.

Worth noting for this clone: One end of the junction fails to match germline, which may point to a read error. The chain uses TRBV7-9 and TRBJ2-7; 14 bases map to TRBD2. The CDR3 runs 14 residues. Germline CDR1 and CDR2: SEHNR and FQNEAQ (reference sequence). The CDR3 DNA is TGTGCCGGCAGCGGGACTAGCGGGAGCTACGAGCAGTACTTC. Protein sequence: CAGSGTSGSYEQYF.

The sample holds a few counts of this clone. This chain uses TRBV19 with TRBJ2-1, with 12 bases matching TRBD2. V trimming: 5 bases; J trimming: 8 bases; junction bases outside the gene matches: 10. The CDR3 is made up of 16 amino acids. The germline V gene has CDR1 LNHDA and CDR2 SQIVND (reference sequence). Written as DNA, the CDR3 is TGTGCCAGTAGTCCCTGGACTAGCGGGACGGGGGATGAGCAGTTCTTC. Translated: CASSPWTSGTGDEQFF.

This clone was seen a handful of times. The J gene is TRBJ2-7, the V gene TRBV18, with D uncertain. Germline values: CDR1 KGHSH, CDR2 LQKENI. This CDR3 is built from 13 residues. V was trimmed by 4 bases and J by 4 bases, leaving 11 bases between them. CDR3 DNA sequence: TGTGCCAGCTCACTTACGGATTGGTACGAGCAGTACTTC. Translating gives CASSLTDWYEQYF.

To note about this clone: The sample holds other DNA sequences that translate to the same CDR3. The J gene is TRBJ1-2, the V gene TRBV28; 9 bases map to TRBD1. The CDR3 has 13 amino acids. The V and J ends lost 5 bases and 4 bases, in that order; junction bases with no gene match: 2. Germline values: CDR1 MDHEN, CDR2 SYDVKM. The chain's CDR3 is CASSETGGYGYTF. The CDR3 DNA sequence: TGTGCCAGCAGTGAGACAGGGGGCTATGGCTACACCTTC.